This T cell receptor beta chain was sequenced in a study of CD8+ T cells in alopecia areata. TCR sequencing used cDNA made by reverse transcription of extracted RNA. The method was immunoSEQ multiplex PCR; TCRdb's version includes in-frame clones alone and lacks a portion of them. The sample consists of 35,000 to 45,000 clones, about nine tenths of them appearing once. General study results and limits: Persistence in scalp and blood during tofacitinib was observed for many expanded lesional clones. Scalp clonality and expanded CD8+ clones among the top 100 were significantly decreased by tofacitinib. It was lesional scalp, especially alopecia totalis/universalis, that showed higher clonality than normal scalp.

The CDR3 runs 14 residues. With 3 bases removed from V and 11 bases from J, the gap between germline ends came to 18 bases. The germline V gene encodes CDR1 SGHAT and CDR2 FQNNGV. Treatment given: oral pan-JAK inhibitor, 5-10 mg twice daily. As for this clone: Antigen unknown.

This chain connects TRBV11-2 to TRBJ2-3, with D possibly being TRBD2 (5 bases). Sequencing used CD8+ T cells sorted from blood, obtained at week 24, from a patient treated with tofacitinib. The source is a human donor with alopecia areata. The CDR3 sequence: CASSFSPAAEGQYF. The CDR3 nucleotides read TGTGCCAGCAGCTTTAGCCCGGCGGCCGAGGGGCAGTATTTT.